The subject of this entry is one T cell receptor (beta chain). The antigen is undetermined. Vbeta (60) and Jbeta (13) primers were used in the PCR. Repertoires were generated with immunoSEQ multiplex PCR, while TCRdb's copy carries only in-frame clones and drops some. The sample records 150,000 to 200,000 clones, 77% being singletons. The data derive from a study of cytomegalovirus exposure and HLA in healthy donors. General study results and limits: The classifier, whose performance was assessed in both the original and validation cohorts, reportedly diagnosed cytomegalovirus status with high specificity and sensitivity. Several of the most significant clusters were apparently associated with common viral pathogens in a later analysis. Prediction of most subjects' HLA-A and HLA-B alleles by TCR beta sequences was reportedly accurate.

As for the donors, each was a healthy bone marrow donor. CDR1 and CDR2 from the germline V gene are SQVTM and ANQGSEA. The CDR3 loop spans 11 amino acids. Trimming removed 8 bases from V and 4 bases from J, with 11 bases in between. Sequences were obtained from PBMCs. The clonotype was recovered from a woman aged 55-69 years in good health and CMV-seropositive. The chain couples TRBV29-1 to TRBJ1-2; D might be TRBD1 (5 bases). The CDR3 DNA sequence: TGCAGCATCGGGGGACTCTATGGCTACACCTTC. Residues: CSIGGLYGYTF.